These T cell receptor beta chains were read from a single sample in a study of cytomegalovirus exposure and HLA in healthy donors. The assay was immunoSEQ multiplex PCR, and TCRdb's table has in-frame clones only and misses some. The sample yields tens of thousands of clones, around 90% seen once. Sequenced sample: PBMCs. The source is a young man in good health and CMV-seronegative. The CDR3 runs from the conserved cysteine through the conserved F or W. D genes are given only for firm matches. Some rows have no size entry. The others give once, few or many, or a class for an expanded clone.

TGTGCCAGCAGCTTGGCGGGGAACGAATTGAACACAGATACGCAGTATTTT	CASSLAGNELNTDTQYF	.	.	17	TRBV5-6	TRBJ2-3
TGTGCCAGCAGTTTATCCCCTTATGAAGTCTACTACGAGCAGTACTTC	CASSLSPYEVYYEQYF	.	.	16	TRBV28	TRBJ2-7
TGTGCCAGCAGTCCCGACATAACCTACGAGCAGTACTTC	CASSPDITYEQYF	.	.	13	TRBV7-9	TRBJ2-7
TGTGCCAGTAGCCCCTTGACTAGCGGGAGGGAATACGAGCAGTACTTC	CASSPLTSGREYEQYF	TRBD2	.	16	TRBV19	TRBJ2-7
TGTGCCAGCAGTGGGGGGGCGGCTCGCTCCTACAATGAGCAGTTCTTC	CASSGGAARSYNEQFF	.	.	16	TRBV27	TRBJ2-1
TGCAGCCATAGGCGACAGTACGAGCAGTACTTC	CSHRRQYEQYF	.	once	11	TRBV20-1	TRBJ2-7
TGTGCCAGCAGTCTAATCTTCCAGCGGGGGAAAAGCACAGATACGCAGTATTTT	CASSLIFQRGKSTDTQYF	TRBD2	.	18	TRBV28	TRBJ2-3
TGTGCCAGCAGCCAACGCTGGGGGGAGGGACAGCCCCAGCATTTT	CASSQRWGEGQPQHF	.	once	15	TRBV4-2	TRBJ1-5
TGTGCCAGCAAACACAGGGGATACACAGATACGCAGTATTTT	CASKHRGYTDTQYF	TRBD1	.	14	TRBV6-5	TRBJ2-3
TGTGCCACCGGTCGCTTGAGCTCCTATAATTCACCCCTCCACTTT	CATGRLSSYNSPLHF	.	.	15	TRBV28	TRBJ1-6
TGTGCCAGCAGTTACGGGGGACTCTCTGGAAACACCATATATTTT	CASSYGGLSGNTIYF	.	.	15	TRBV6-6	TRBJ1-3
TGTGCCAGCGGGCAGCCTCGGGGAGGCTACACCTTC	CASGQPRGGYTF	.	.	12	TRBV6-5	TRBJ1-2
TGTGCCACCAAATTGTCAGGTGGCTATGGCTACACCTTC	CATKLSGGYGYTF	.	.	13	TRBV7-9	TRBJ1-2
TGTGCCAGCAGCTTAGAAGATCGGGGGTCGTTTAAGCAGTTCTTC	CASSLEDRGSFKQFF	.	.	15	TRBV7-9	TRBJ2-1
TGTGCCAGCAGTTTTGACAGGGGGGGCACAGATACGCAGTATTTT	CASSFDRGGTDTQYF	TRBD1	once	15	TRBV27	TRBJ2-3
TGTGCCAGCTCACCACCGTTCGACTACGACAATGAGCAGTTCTTC	CASSPPFDYDNEQFF	.	.	15	TRBV18	TRBJ2-1
TGTGCCAGCAGCTTAACAGGGACAACGAACACCGGGGAGCTGTTTTTT	CASSLTGTTNTGELFF	.	.	16	TRBV7-9	TRBJ2-2
TGTGCCAGCAGTAAAGTAGGAGGATACGAGCAGTACTTC	CASSKVGGYEQYF	.	.	13	TRBV25-1	TRBJ2-7
TGTGCCAGCAGCCTTTCCCAACTCTACAATGAGCAGTTCTTC	CASSLSQLYNEQFF	.	.	14	TRBV5-6	TRBJ2-1
TGTGCCAGCAGCTTAAGAGCCGGGACTCTAAGCACAGATACGCAGTATTTT	CASSLRAGTLSTDTQYF	.	.	17	TRBV11-2	TRBJ2-3
TGTGCCAGCAGCCCTGACAGCTCTGGAAACACCATATATTTT	CASSPDSSGNTIYF	.	.	14	TRBV5-4	TRBJ1-3
TGTGCCAGCAGTGATCGTATGAACACTGAAGCTTTCTTT	CASSDRMNTEAFF	.	.	13	TRBV6-4	TRBJ1-1
TGTGCCTGGAGGATGACTAGTGGGGCAGCCGGGGAGCTGTTTTTT	CAWRMTSGAAGELFF	.	.	15	TRBV30	TRBJ2-2
TGTGCCAGCAGCTTGGAACTGACTAGCGGGGCCACAGATACGCAGTATTTT	CASSLELTSGATDTQYF	TRBD2	.	17	TRBV5-8	TRBJ2-3
TGTGCCAGCAGTCCCGACAGGGGAGGACAGCCCCAGCATTTT	CASSPDRGGQPQHF	TRBD1	.	14	TRBV6-5	TRBJ1-5
TGTGCCAGCAGTTTTCTCGGACGGGGGACCGGGGAGCTGTTTTTT	CASSFLGRGTGELFF	.	.	15	TRBV28	TRBJ2-2
TGTGCCAGCAGCAAAGTGACCGGACAGGGGGCAGGTCAGCCCCAGCATTTT	CASSKVTGQGAGQPQHF	.	.	17	TRBV21-1	TRBJ1-5
TGTGCCAGCAGGGTTACGGGTGGTCAGTACGAGCAGTACTTC	CASRVTGGQYEQYF	.	.	14	TRBV11-1	TRBJ2-7
TGTGCCAGCAGCTTATTCGGGACTAGGGATAATGAGCAGTTCTTC	CASSLFGTRDNEQFF	TRBD2	.	15	TRBV7-9	TRBJ2-1
TGTGCCATCCGGGAGGAGGACACAGATACGCAGTATTTT	CAIREEDTDTQYF	TRBD2	.	13	TRBV6-1	TRBJ2-3
TGTGCCAGCAGCTTAGGCGACAGCATGAACACTGAAGCTTTCTTT	CASSLGDSMNTEAFF	.	.	15	TRBV13	TRBJ1-1
TGTGCCATCAGTGAGTCGACGGGCGGGACAGCTGGGGCCCAGTACTTC	CAISESTGGTAGAQYF	.	many	16	TRBV10-3	TRBJ2-5
TGTGCCAGCAGCTTAGCTACGCCCGGGTTTAAAGCCGGGGAGCTGTTTTTT	CASSLATPGFKAGELFF	.	.	17	TRBV11-2	TRBJ2-2
TGTGCCAGTAATCACGGGCAGGGGGCTCGGCAGCCCCAGCATTTT	CASNHGQGARQPQHF	TRBD1	.	15	TRBV19	TRBJ1-5
TGTGCCAGCAGCTTAGCGGGACTAGCTCAAGGCCACAATGAGCAGTTCTTC	CASSLAGLAQGHNEQFF	TRBD2	.	17	TRBV7-2	TRBJ2-1